The 6 T cell receptor beta chains below all came from one sample that was sequenced in a study of blood T cell repertoires in COVID-19. Produced via immunoSEQ multiplex PCR; TCRdb's table is partial and in-frame only. The repertoire holds roughly 340,000 clones, with about 89% as singletons. Material: peripheral blood. The source is a woman aged 30 to 39 with COVID-19, enrolled during active disease.

The chain has TRBV27 and TRBJ2-1, with D maybe TRBD1 (6 bases). The ends were cut back, 7 bases at V and 2 bases at J, with 27 bases in the middle. Looked up from germline, CDR1 is MNHEY and CDR2 is SMNVEV (reference sequence). This CDR3 contains 19 residues. CDR3 in DNA: TGTGCCAGCATCGGTAGGGGCCAGGGGCGTACTCGGGCCTACAATGAGCAGTTCTTC. Encoded protein: CASIGRGQGRTRAYNEQFF.

V is TRBV10-3 and J is TRBJ2-4, with 8 positions matching TRBD1. V trimming: 5 bases; J trimming: 0 bases; junction bases outside the gene matches: 3. Germline assignment: CDR1 ENHRY and CDR2 SYGVKD. The CDR3 runs 15 residues. The CDR3 reads CAISQGALAKNIQYF. Written as DNA, the CDR3 is TGTGCCATCAGTCAGGGGGCCTTAGCCAAAAACATTCAGTACTTC.

This chain uses TRBV11-2 with TRBJ2-3; TRBD2 matches at 12 bases. Germline assignment: CDR1 SGHAT and CDR2 FQNNGV. After removal of 1 base from V and 2 bases from J, the junction contained 10 bases not matched to a gene. This CDR3 contains 19 residues. The CDR3 bases are TGTGCCAGCAGCTTAGTGGGGAGGACTAGCGGGGCCTACACAGATACGCAGTATTTT. Translation gives CASSLVGRTSGAYTDTQYF.

The genes are TRBV19 and TRBJ2-1, with D maybe TRBD1 (6 bases). The V end lost 7 bases, the J end lost 5 bases, and 18 bases lay between the germline ends. CDR1 is LNHDA, CDR2 SQIVND, per germline (reference sequence). The CDR3 contains 15 residues. The CDR3 reads CASTTGTPFHNEQFF. As DNA, the CDR3 is TGTGCCAGTACCACCGGGACACCCTTCCACAATGAGCAGTTCTTC.

The DNA for the CDR3 is TGTGCCACCAGCAGAGATCGTTTACGGGAGAGTGGGTTCTTCTTC. As protein: CATSRDRLRESGFFF. This sequence joins TRBV15 and TRBJ2-1; a weak D match, TRBD2 (6 bases). The germline V gene encodes CDR1 LNHNV and CDR2 YYDKDF (reference sequence). Trimming removed 0 bases from V and 16 bases from J, with 22 bases in between. The CDR3 contains 15 residues.

The chain recombines TRBV25-1 with TRBJ2-3; tentatively, D is TRBD1 (5 bases). Trimming stripped 4 bases from V and 0 bases from J, with 8 bases between. CDR1 and CDR2 (germline): MGHDK, SYGVNS. This CDR3 is built from 14 residues. This CDR3 reads CASSVGVSTDTQYF. CDR3 bases: TGTGCCAGCAGTGTAGGGGTTAGCACAGATACGCAGTATTTT.